The sequence of this TCR beta chain was determined in a study of siplizumab effects on memory and regulatory T cells. The CDR3 has 15 residues. The germline V and J ends were trimmed by 1 base and 6 bases, with 16 bases remaining between them. CDR1 is SGHDN, CDR2 FVKESK, per germline. Method: immunoSEQ multiplex PCR; TCRdb's copy keeps in-frame clones and lacks some. The repertoire consists of about 120,000 clones, with roughly 94% occurring once and the leading ten covering under 2%. In its sample, this clone was seen once. The antigen is undetermined. The study's findings and limits: Just a small share of alloreactive clones was traced back to unstimulated subsets. Alloreactive sequences tracing back to unstimulated CD4+ memory cells fell significantly with siplizumab. Left unconfirmed was the suppressive function of proliferating Tregs from siplizumab cultures. Alloreactive CD4+ clones that could be mapped were on average 68.8% Treg-derived with siplizumab, against approximately 30% in controls.

J is TRBJ2-7 and V is TRBV14; D is possibly TRBD2 (6 bases). This clonotype was sampled from a human donor in good health. The sequenced material came from non-Treg CD4+ T cells sorted from blood. The CDR3 DNA reads as TGTGCCAGCAGCCAAGTAAACGCGGGACGCGGCGAGCAGTACTTC. This codes for CASSQVNAGRGEQYF.